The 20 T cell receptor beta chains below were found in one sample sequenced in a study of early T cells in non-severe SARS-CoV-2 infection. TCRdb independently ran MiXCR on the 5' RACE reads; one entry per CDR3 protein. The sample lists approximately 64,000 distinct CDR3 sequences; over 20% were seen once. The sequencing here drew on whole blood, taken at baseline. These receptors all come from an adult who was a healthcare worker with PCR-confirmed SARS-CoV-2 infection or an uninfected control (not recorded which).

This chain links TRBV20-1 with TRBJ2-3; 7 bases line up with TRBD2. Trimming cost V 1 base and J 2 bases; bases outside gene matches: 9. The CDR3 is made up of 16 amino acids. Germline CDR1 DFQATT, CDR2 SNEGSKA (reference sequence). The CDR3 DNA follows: TGCAGTGCTAGAGCCGCGAGCGGGGCGTCCACAGATACGCAGTATTTT. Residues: CSARAASGASTDTQYF.

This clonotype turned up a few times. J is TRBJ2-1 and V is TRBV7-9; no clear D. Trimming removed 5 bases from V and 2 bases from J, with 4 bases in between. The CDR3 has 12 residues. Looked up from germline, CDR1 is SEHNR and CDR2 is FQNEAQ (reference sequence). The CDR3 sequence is CASSRTYNEQFF. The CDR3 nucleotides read TGTGCCAGCAGCCGTACCTACAATGAGCAGTTCTTC. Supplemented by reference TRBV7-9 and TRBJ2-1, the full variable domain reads DTGVSQNPRHKITKRGQNVTFRCDPISEHNRLYWYRQTLGQGPEFLTYFQNEAQLEKSRLLSDRFSAERPKGSFSTLEIQRTEQGDSAMYLCASSRTYNEQFFGPGTRLTVL.

CDR3 nucleotide sequence: TGTGCCAGCAGCCAAGTAGCGGGGTATACCGGGGAGCTGTTTTTT. Translated: CASSQVAGYTGELFF. The rearrangement links TRBV3-1 to TRBJ2-2, with 8 bases aligning to TRBD2. CDR1 is LGHDT, CDR2 YNNKEL, per germline (reference sequence). The V gene end was trimmed by 1 base and the J gene end by 5 bases; junction bases not matched to a gene: 3. This CDR3 has 15 residues.

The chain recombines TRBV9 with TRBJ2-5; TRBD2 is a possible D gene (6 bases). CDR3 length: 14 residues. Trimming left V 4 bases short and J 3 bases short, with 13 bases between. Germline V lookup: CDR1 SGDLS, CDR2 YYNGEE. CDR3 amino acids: CASSPSSGEETQYF. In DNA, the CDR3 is TGTGCCAGCAGCCCCTCTTCGGGGGAAGAGACCCAGTACTTC.

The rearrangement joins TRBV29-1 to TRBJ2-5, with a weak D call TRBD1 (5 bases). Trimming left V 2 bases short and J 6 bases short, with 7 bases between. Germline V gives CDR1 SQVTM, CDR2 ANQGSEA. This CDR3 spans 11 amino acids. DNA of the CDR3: TGCAGCGTTGAACAGGGAAAGACCCAGTACTTC. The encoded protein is CSVEQGKTQYF.

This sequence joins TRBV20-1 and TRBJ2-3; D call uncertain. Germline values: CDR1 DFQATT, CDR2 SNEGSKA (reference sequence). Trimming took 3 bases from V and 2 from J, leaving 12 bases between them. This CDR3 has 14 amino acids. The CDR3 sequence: CSARYGTVTDTQYF. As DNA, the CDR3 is TGCAGTGCTAGGTATGGCACCGTCACAGATACGCAGTATTTT.

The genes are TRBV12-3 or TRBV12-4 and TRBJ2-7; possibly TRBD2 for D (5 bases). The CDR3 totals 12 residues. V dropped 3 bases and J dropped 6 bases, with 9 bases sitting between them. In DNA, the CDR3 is TGTGCCAGCAGTTTGACCGGGGTCGAGCAGTACTTC. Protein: CASSLTGVEQYF.

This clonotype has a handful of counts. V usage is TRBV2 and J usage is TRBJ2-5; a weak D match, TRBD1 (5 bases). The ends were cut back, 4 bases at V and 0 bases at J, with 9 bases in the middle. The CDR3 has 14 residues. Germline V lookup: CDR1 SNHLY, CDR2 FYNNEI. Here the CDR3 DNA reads TGTGCCAGCAGTGCCCAGGGCTACCAAGAGACCCAGTACTTC. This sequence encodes CASSAQGYQETQYF.

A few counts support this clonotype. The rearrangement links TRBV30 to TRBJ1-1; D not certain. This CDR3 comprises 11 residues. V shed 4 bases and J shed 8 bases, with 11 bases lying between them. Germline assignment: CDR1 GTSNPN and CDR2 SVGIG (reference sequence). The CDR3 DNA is TGTGCCTGGAAGTTTGGCAGCGAAGCTTTCTTT. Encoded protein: CAWKFGSEAFF.

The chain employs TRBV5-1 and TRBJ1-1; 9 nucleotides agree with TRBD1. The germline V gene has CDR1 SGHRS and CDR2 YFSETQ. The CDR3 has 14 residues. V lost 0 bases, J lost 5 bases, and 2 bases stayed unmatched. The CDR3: CASSLAGQGTEAFF. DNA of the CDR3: TGCGCCAGCAGCTTGGCGGGACAGGGTACTGAAGCTTTCTTT.

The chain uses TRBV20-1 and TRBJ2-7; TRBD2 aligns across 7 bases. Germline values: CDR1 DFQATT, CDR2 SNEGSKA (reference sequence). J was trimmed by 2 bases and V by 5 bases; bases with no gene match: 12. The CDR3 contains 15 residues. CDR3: CSAEDGGSYPYEQYF. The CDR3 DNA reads TGCAGTGCTGAAGACGGGGGGTCCTACCCCTACGAGCAGTACTTC.

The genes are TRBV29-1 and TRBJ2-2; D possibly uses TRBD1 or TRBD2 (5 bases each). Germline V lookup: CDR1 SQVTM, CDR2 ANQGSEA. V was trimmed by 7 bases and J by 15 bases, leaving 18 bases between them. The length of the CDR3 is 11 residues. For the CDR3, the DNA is TGCAGCGCTGACGTCGGGACCCGGATGTTTTTT. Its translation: CSADVGTRMFF.

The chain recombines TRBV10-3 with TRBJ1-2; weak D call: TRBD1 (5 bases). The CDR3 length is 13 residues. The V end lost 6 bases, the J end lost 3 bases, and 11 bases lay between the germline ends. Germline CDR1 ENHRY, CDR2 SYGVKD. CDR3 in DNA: TGTGCCATCAGGATAGGGGACGACTATGGCTACACCTTC. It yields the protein CAIRIGDDYGYTF.

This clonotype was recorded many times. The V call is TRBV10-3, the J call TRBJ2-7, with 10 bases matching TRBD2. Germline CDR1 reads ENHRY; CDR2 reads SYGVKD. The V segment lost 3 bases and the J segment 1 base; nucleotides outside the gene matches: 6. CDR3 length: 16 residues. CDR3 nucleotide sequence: TGTGCCATCAGTGAAGGACTAGCGGATCTTTCCTACGAGCAGTACTTC. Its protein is CAISEGLADLSYEQYF.

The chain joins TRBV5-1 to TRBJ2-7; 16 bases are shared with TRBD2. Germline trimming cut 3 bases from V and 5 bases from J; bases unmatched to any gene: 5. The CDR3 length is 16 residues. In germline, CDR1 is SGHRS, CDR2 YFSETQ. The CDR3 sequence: CASSWSGTSGGDEQYF. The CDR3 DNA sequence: TGCGCCAGCAGCTGGTCCGGGACTAGCGGGGGGGACGAGCAGTACTTC.

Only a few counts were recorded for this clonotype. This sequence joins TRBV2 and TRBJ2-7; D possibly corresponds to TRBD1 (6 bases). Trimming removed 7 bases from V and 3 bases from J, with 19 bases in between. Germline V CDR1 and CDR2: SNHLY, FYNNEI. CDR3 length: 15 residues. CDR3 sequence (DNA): TGTGCCAGCACCCTTGGGATTGGGGGCTTCTACGAGCAGTACTTC. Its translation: CASTLGIGGFYEQYF. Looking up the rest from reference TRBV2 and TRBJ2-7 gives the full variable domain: EPEVTQTPSHQVTQMGQEVILRCVPISNHLYFYWYRQILGQKVEFLVSFYNNEISEKSEIFDDQFSVERPDGSNFTLKIRSTKLEDSAMYFCASTLGIGGFYEQYFGPGTRLTVT.

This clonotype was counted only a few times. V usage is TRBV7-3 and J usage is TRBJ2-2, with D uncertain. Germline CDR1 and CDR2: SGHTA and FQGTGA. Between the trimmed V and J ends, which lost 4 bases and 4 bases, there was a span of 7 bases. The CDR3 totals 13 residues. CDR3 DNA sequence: TGTGCCAGCAGCTCCTATACCACCGGGGAGCTGTTTTTT. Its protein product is CASSSYTTGELFF.

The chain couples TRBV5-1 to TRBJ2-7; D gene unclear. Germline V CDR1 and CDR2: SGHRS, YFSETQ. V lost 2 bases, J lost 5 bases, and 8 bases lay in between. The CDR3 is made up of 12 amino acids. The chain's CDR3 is CASSLFSHEQYF. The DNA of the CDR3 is TGCGCCAGCAGCTTATTTTCTCACGAGCAGTACTTC.

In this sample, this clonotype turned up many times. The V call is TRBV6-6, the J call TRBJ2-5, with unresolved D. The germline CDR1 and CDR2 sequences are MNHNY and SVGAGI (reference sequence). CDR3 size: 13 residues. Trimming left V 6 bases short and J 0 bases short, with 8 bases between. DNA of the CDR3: TGTGCCAGCAGGCCCTGGGACCAAGAGACCCAGTACTTC. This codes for CASRPWDQETQYF.

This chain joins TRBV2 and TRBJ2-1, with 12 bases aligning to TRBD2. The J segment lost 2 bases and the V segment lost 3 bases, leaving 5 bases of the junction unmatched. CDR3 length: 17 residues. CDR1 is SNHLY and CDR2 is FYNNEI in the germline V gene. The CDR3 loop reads CASSDALAGGPYNEQFF. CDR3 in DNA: TGTGCCAGCAGTGACGCCCTAGCGGGGGGGCCCTACAATGAGCAGTTCTTC.